The TCR beta chain described here comes from a study of control samples from healthy donors and cancer patients. The CDR3 has 15 residues. Germline CDR1 is MNHNY and CDR2 is SVGAGI (reference sequence). V was cut by 0 bases and J by 0 bases, with 8 bases left in between. The repertoire was sequenced with immunoSEQ multiplex PCR; TCRdb's copy has only in-frame clones and lacks some. This sample has 390,000 or so clones, with 90% found just once. The sequencing sample was made of PBMCs. V usage is TRBV6-6 and J usage is TRBJ1-2; no clear D. The sequence was collected from a man aged 40-49 years with head and neck cancer. DNA for the CDR3: TGTGCCAGCAGTTACTCCCCCAACTCTAACTATGGCTACACCTTC. Protein: CASSYSPNSNYGYTF.